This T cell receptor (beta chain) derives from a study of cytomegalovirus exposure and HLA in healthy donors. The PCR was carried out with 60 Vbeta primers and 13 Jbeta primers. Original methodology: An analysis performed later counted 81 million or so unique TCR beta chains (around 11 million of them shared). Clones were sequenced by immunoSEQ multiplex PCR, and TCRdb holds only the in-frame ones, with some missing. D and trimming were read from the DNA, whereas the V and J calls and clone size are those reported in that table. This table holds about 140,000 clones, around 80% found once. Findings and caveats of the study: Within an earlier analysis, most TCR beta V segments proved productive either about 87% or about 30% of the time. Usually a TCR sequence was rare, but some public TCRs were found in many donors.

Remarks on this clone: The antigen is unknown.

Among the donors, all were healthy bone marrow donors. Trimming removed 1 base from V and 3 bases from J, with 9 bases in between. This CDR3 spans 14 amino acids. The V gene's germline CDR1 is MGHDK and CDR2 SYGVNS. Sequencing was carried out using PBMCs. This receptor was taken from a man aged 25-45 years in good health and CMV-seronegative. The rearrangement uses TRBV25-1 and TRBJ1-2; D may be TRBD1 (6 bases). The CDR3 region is CASSESAGDYGYTF. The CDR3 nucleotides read TGTGCCAGCAGTGAATCGGCAGGGGACTATGGCTACACCTTC.